The 22 T cell receptor beta chains below all came from one sample that was sequenced in a study of shared clonotypes between healthy human individuals. Clones were sequenced by immunoSEQ multiplex PCR, and TCRdb holds only the in-frame ones, with some missing. The data contain about 2.3 million clones, 90% to 95% of them singletons. The material sequenced was naive CD4+ T cells from PBMCs. Subset noted: CD45RA+ positively selected. The origin of the receptors is a man between 18 and 35 years old in good health. Some clones in this sample may be carry-over from other donors' samples.

The gene calls are TRBV27 and TRBJ1-1; D unclear. Trimming took 2 bases from V and 6 from J, leaving 13 bases between them. The CDR3 has 14 residues. In germline, CDR1 is MNHEY, CDR2 SMNVEV (reference sequence). CDR3 nucleotide sequence: TGTGCCAGCAGTTTAGAGGGAAAGATCGCTGAAGCTTTCTTT. Translated, it gives CASSLEGKIAEAFF.

The chain carries TRBV30 and TRBJ1-1; TRBD1 agrees at 8 bases. Germline V gives CDR1 GTSNPN, CDR2 SVGIG (reference sequence). V was clipped by 1 base and J by 4 bases; unmatched bases: 8. The CDR3 extends over 15 amino acids. DNA for the CDR3: TGTGCCTGGAGTGCCCTACGGACAGGGCCCACTGAAGCTTTCTTT. It is translated as CAWSALRTGPTEAFF.

This sequence joins TRBV18 and TRBJ2-7; 7 nucleotides match TRBD2. CDR3 length: 15 residues. Germline CDR1 is KGHSH and CDR2 is LQKENI. The ends lost 0 bases at V and 3 bases at J; junction bases unmatched: 5. The CDR3 loop reads CASSPPSWEGYEQYF. CDR3 DNA: TGTGCCAGCTCACCACCTTCGTGGGAGGGCTACGAGCAGTACTTC.

This sequence joins TRBV11-2 and TRBJ2-3, with 8 bases identical to TRBD1. The CDR3 is 13 amino acids. CDR1 SGHAT and CDR2 FQNNGV come from the germline V gene. V lost 5 bases and J lost 15; bases outside the gene matches: 13. The CDR3 nucleotides are TGTGCCAGCAGCCCCGGGACAGGCCGAAATGTATATTTT. Translating gives CASSPGTGRNVYF. The complete variable domain, with remaining parts taken from reference TRBV11-2 and TRBJ2-3, reads EAGVAQSPRYKIIEKRQSVAFWCNPISGHATLYWYQQILGQGPKLLIQFQNNGVVDDSQLPKDRFSAERLKGVDSTLKIQPAKLEDSAVYLCASSPGTGRNVYFGPGTRLTVL.

The chain is built from TRBV2 and TRBJ1-5, with 11 bases aligning to TRBD1. The CDR3 has 13 residues. Germline V lookup: CDR1 SNHLY, CDR2 FYNNEI. J was trimmed by 7 bases and V by 11 bases; bases with no gene match: 7. The CDR3 spells CAGGQGVGQPQHF. The CDR3 coding sequence is TGTGCCGGGGGACAGGGGGTAGGGCAGCCCCAGCATTTT.

This CDR3 reads CASSFLPGGTLYNEQFF. CDR3 nucleotide sequence: TGTGCCAGCAGTTTTCTCCCCGGGGGGACCCTTTACAATGAGCAGTTCTTC. This rearrangement joins TRBV28 to TRBJ2-1; 7 bases fit TRBD2. Germline values: CDR1 MDHEN, CDR2 SYDVKM. The CDR3 spans 17 residues. Trimming cost V 3 bases and J 4 bases; bases outside gene matches: 12.

The chain uses TRBV7-7 and TRBJ1-3, with a weak D call TRBD1 (5 bases). The CDR3 has 13 amino acids. The ends were cut back, 1 base at V and 4 bases at J, with 5 bases in the middle. Germline V lookup: CDR1 SSHAT, CDR2 FNYEAQ (reference sequence). The CDR3 DNA sequence: TGTGCCAGCAGCTTAGGGGGCGGAAACACCATATATTTT. It specifies CASSLGGGNTIYF.

The chain recombines TRBV12-1 with TRBJ1-2. TRBV12-1 is tagged as a pseudogene. This CDR3 has 18 residues. Here the CDR3 reads CASSFNSRPVLSGYGYTF. As DNA, the CDR3 is TGTGCCAGCAGCTTTAATTCCCGGCCCGTCCTAAGCGGCTATGGCTACACCTTC.

The chain carries TRBV7-2 and TRBJ1-1; maybe TRBD1 (5 bases). V gave up 1 base and J gave up 5 bases, with 17 bases separating them. This CDR3 has 16 amino acids. The germline V gene encodes CDR1 SGHTA and CDR2 FQGNSA. CDR3 in DNA: TGTGCCAGCAGCTTAGGTATACGGGGACTTGGGACTGAAGCTTTCTTT. Its protein product is CASSLGIRGLGTEAFF.

The chain employs TRBV7-9 and TRBJ1-2; D is uncertain. Trimming pared 4 bases from V and 4 bases from J, leaving 7 bases between. The V gene's germline CDR1 is SEHNR and CDR2 FQNEAQ (reference sequence). The CDR3 runs to 12 residues. The CDR3 DNA follows: TGTGCCAGCAGCTCGGAAGGCTATGGCTACACCTTC. It yields the protein CASSSEGYGYTF.

This clone was counted a single time. The V call is TRBV7-9, the J call TRBJ2-7; D gene ambiguous. This CDR3 spans 13 amino acids. The germline CDR1 and CDR2 sequences are SEHNR and FQNEAQ (reference sequence). V was clipped by 3 bases and J by 4 bases, with 10 bases between them. The CDR3 nucleotides read TGTGCCAGCAGCTTCGGACGGTCTTACGAGCAGTACTTC. It specifies CASSFGRSYEQYF.

This chain joins TRBV6-5 and TRBJ2-1, with D possibly TRBD1 on 5 matching bases. Germline V gene sequence: CDR1 MNHEY, CDR2 SVGAGI. The CDR3 is 13 residues long. Trimming took 7 bases from V and 6 from J, leaving 13 bases between them. CDR3 DNA sequence: TGTGCCAGCACCCAGGGCCCAGTCAATGAGCAGTTCTTC. It codes for CASTQGPVNEQFF.

The chain couples TRBV5-8 to TRBJ2-1, with 11 bases aligning to TRBD2. Germline V CDR1 and CDR2: SGHTS, YDEGEE. The junction had 3 bases not matched to a gene; V was cut back by 4 bases and J by 3 bases. This CDR3 contains 15 residues. CDR3 sequence reads: CASSAGTSGYNEQFF. The CDR3 DNA follows: TGTGCCAGCAGCGCCGGGACTAGCGGCTACAATGAGCAGTTCTTC.

The chain couples TRBV28 to TRBJ1-4; TRBD1 aligns across 8 bases. The germline gives CDR1 MDHEN, CDR2 SYDVKM. The CDR3 covers 16 residues. V was clipped by 4 bases and J by 3 bases; unmatched bases: 7. CDR3 DNA: TGTGCCAGCAGTTCGCCCCAGGGGGCGGCTAATGAAAAACTGTTTTTT. Its protein product is CASSSPQGAANEKLFF.

This clone was counted a single time. The chain employs TRBV29-1 and TRBJ2-1; TRBD2 is a possible D gene (6 bases). This CDR3 is 13 amino acids long. V lost 4 bases, J lost 12 bases, and 19 bases lay in between. CDR1 is SQVTM, CDR2 ANQGSEA, per germline. The CDR3 spells CSVGSQGGGAQFF. CDR3 coding DNA: TGCAGCGTTGGGAGTCAGGGAGGAGGGGCGCAGTTCTTC.

This chain links TRBV27 with TRBJ2-1; D gene ambiguous. This CDR3 spans 15 amino acids. V lost 2 bases and J lost 4, with 12 bases in between. Germline V CDR1 and CDR2: MNHEY, SMNVEV (reference sequence). The CDR3, as DNA: TGTGCCAGCAGTTTAGGGCAGGACCGGTACAATGAGCAGTTCTTC. Its protein product is CASSLGQDRYNEQFF.

As regards this clone: At one boundary the junction diverges from the germline segment, which might be a read error. V is TRBV29-1 and J is TRBJ2-2; TRBD1 matches 9 bases. CDR3 length equals 16 residues. Germline assignment: CDR1 SQVTM and CDR2 ANQGSEA. The CDR3 DNA follows: TGCAGCGTTGAAGATCCTGGGACAGGGAACGCCGGGGAGCTGTTTTTT. Residues: CSVEDPGTGNAGELFF.

This clone was picked up one time. The DNA of the CDR3 is TGTGCCAGCAGTGAAGCGGCGGGCAGGGTCGATGAGCAGTTCTTC. This codes for CASSEAAGRVDEQFF. This chain connects TRBV6-1 to TRBJ2-1; D tentatively reads TRBD1 or TRBD2 (5 bases each). Germline V gene lookup returns CDR1 MNHNS and CDR2 SASEGT. The CDR3 extends over 15 amino acids. The ends were cut back, 0 bases at V and 8 bases at J, with 14 bases in the middle.

This chain uses TRBV5-1 with TRBJ1-5; tentatively, D is TRBD1 (6 bases). The CDR3 runs to 15 residues. Germline CDR1 is SGHRS and CDR2 is YFSETQ. V dropped 0 bases and J dropped 3 bases, with 10 bases sitting between them. The CDR3 spells CASSLVGADNQPQHF. The CDR3, as DNA: TGCGCCAGCAGCTTGGTGGGGGCCGACAATCAGCCCCAGCATTTT. Full variable domain (remainder filled in from reference TRBV5-1 and TRBJ1-5): KAGVTQTPRYLIKTRGQQVTLSCSPISGHRSVSWYQQTPGQGLQFLFEYFSETQRNKGNFPGRFSGRQFSNSRSEMNVSTLELGDSALYLCASSLVGADNQPQHFGDGTRLSIL.

A few counts support this clone. The chain carries TRBV7-6 and TRBJ1-4; 7 nucleotides agree with TRBD1. The germline gives CDR1 SGHVS, CDR2 FNYEAQ. The J segment lost 5 bases and the V segment lost 2 bases, leaving 5 bases of the junction unmatched. The CDR3 extends over 15 amino acids. Here the CDR3 reads CASSLNQGGNEKLFF. The CDR3 region has the DNA TGTGCCAGCAGCTTAAATCAGGGGGGCAATGAAAAACTGTTTTTT.

This sequence joins TRBV5-1 and TRBJ2-2, with D possibly TRBD2 on 6 matching bases. With 3 bases removed from V and 3 bases from J, the gap between germline ends came to 15 bases. CDR1 is SGHRS and CDR2 is YFSETQ in the germline V gene. This CDR3 spans 16 amino acids. The CDR3 loop reads CASSSGREPYTGELFF. As DNA, the CDR3 is TGCGCCAGCAGCTCGGGCCGGGAGCCTTACACCGGGGAGCTGTTTTTT.

The genes are TRBV5-1 and TRBJ2-3; D call uncertain. This CDR3 has 15 residues. CDR1 and CDR2 (germline): SGHRS, YFSETQ. V lost 4 bases to trimming and J lost 1 base, with 13 bases between them. The DNA for the CDR3 is TGCGCCAGCAGCCCCTGGCCTCAGGGCACAGATACGCAGTATTTT. Its translation: CASSPWPQGTDTQYF.